The T cell receptor (beta chain) under discussion was sequenced for a study of blood T cell repertoires in COVID-19. Clones were sequenced by immunoSEQ multiplex PCR, and TCRdb holds only the in-frame ones, with some missing. The sample consists of about 400,000 clones, 89% of them appearing once. The CDR3 spans 15 residues. Losses at the gene ends were 0 bases for V and 6 bases for J; bases not matched to a gene: 7. The germline CDR1 and CDR2 sequences are SGHDT and YYEEEE. Sequencing was done on a sample of peripheral blood. The V and J genes are TRBV5-6 and TRBJ2-5; the match to TRBD1 covers 8 bases. This receptor was obtained from a man aged 40-55 years with acute or convalescent COVID-19. CDR3 coding DNA: TGTGCCAGCAGCTTGGTTGGACAGGGTCGGCAGACCCAGTACTTC. Residues: CASSLVGQGRQTQYF. Full variable domain (rest looked up from reference TRBV5-6 and TRBJ2-5): DAGVTQSPTHLIKTRGQQVTLRCSPKSGHDTVSWYQQALGQGPQFIFQYYEEEERQRGNFPDRFSGHQFPNYSSELNVNALLLGDSALYLCASSLVGQGRQTQYFGPGTRLLVL.